The 14 T cell receptor beta chains given below trace back to one sample, sequenced in a study of T cell responses to AZD1222 COVID-19 vaccine. The data were produced by immunoSEQ multiplex PCR, yet TCRdb's version contains in-frame clones alone and is incomplete. The sample has some 97,000 clones; 80% to 90% are singletons. Specimen: peripheral blood, collected on day 0 of AZD1222 vaccination. The origin of the receptors is an adult in good health.

The chain couples TRBV14 to TRBJ1-2; D not resolved. The CDR3 covers 16 residues. Trimming took 0 bases from V and 1 from J, leaving 12 bases between them. In germline, CDR1 is SGHDN, CDR2 FVKESK. The chain's CDR3 is CASSQDVGRFNYGYTF. CDR3 DNA sequence: TGTGCCAGCAGCCAAGACGTCGGGCGGTTTAACTATGGCTACACCTTC. The full variable domain, with the rest looked up from reference TRBV14 and TRBJ1-2, is EAGVTQFPSHSVIEKGQTVTLRCDPISGHDNLYWYRRVMGKEIKFLLHFVKESKQDESGMPNNRFLAERTGGTYSTLKVQPAELEDSGVYFCASSQDVGRFNYGYTFGSGTRLTVV.

This sequence joins TRBV7-9 and TRBJ2-5, with 8 bases that match TRBD2. The CDR3 has 15 residues. The V segment lost 5 bases and the J segment 4 bases; nucleotides outside the gene matches: 9. Germline values: CDR1 SEHNR, CDR2 FQNEAQ (reference sequence). CDR3 protein: CASSGTTSVRETQYF. The CDR3 DNA is TGTGCCAGCAGCGGTACGACTAGCGTCCGAGAGACCCAGTACTTC.

The V and J genes are TRBV4-2 and TRBJ2-7; TRBD1 is a possible D gene (5 bases). The ends were cut back, 0 bases at V and 7 bases at J, with 10 bases in the middle. CDR1 is LGHNA, CDR2 YNFKEQ, per germline. The CDR3 has 13 amino acids. The CDR3 DNA sequence: TGTGCCAGCAGCCAAGATCCAGGGTGGGAGCAGTACTTC. Translation: CASSQDPGWEQYF.

This clone rates as medium-sized (0.01 to 0.1%). This chain connects TRBV12-3 or TRBV12-4 to TRBJ1-2; D uncertain. The V end lost 3 bases, the J end lost 5 bases, and 7 bases lay between the germline ends. This CDR3 is built from 12 residues. CDR3 protein: CASSFFFYGYTF. The DNA for the CDR3 is TGTGCCAGCAGTTTCTTCTTTTATGGCTACACCTTC.

Remarks on this clone: A junction end diverges from the germline sequence, so it may reflect a read error. The chain links TRBV7-2 to TRBJ1-6; D gene uncertain. Per germline, CDR1 SGHTA and CDR2 FQGNSA. The CDR3 is made up of 13 amino acids. The CDR3 reads CASSLAMGWPGDF. For the CDR3, the DNA is TGTGCCAGCAGCTTAGCTATGGGGTGGCCTGGGGATTTT. Using reference TRBV7-2 and TRBJ1-6 for the parts outside the CDR3, the full variable domain is GAGVSQSPSNKVTEKGKDVELRCDPISGHTALYWYRQSLGQGLEFLIYFQGNSAPDKSGLPSDRFSAERTGGSVSTLTIQRTQQEDSAVYLCASSLAMGWPGDFGNGTRLTVT.

The V gene is TRBV19, the J gene TRBJ1-1, with D unclear. CDR3 length equals 13 residues. Germline V gene sequence: CDR1 LNHDA, CDR2 SQIVND (reference sequence). Between the trimmed V and J ends, which lost 3 bases and 6 bases, there was a span of 11 bases. This chain's CDR3 is CASSIVQEAEAFF. CDR3 coding DNA: TGTGCCAGTAGTATTGTCCAGGAAGCTGAAGCTTTCTTT.

The J gene is TRBJ2-3, the V gene TRBV6-5, with 7 bases matching TRBD1. This CDR3 contains 16 residues. V lost 0 bases and J lost 0; bases outside the gene matches: 3. In germline, CDR1 is MNHEY, CDR2 SVGAGI. CDR3 nucleotides: TGTGCCAGCAGTTACTCGGACAGGCCGAGCACAGATACGCAGTATTTT. This translates into CASSYSDRPSTDTQYF.

The CDR3: CASSGVYGYTF. CDR3 DNA: TGTGCCAGCAGTGGAGTCTATGGCTACACCTTC. This rearrangement joins TRBV28 to TRBJ1-2; D not certain. This CDR3 has 11 residues. CDR1 and CDR2 (germline): MDHEN, SYDVKM. Trimming removed 5 bases at V and 4 bases at J, with 5 bases between.

There are a few counts of this clone. The chain is built from TRBV7-8 and TRBJ1-2, with TRBD1 matching over 12 bases. The CDR3 extends over 16 amino acids. The germline V gene has CDR1 SGHVS and CDR2 FQNEAQ. Trimming removed 4 bases from V and 0 bases from J; junction bases left unmatched: 3. CDR3 residues: CASSSGQGATNYGYTF. In DNA form, the CDR3 reads TGTGCCAGCAGCTCGGGACAGGGGGCTACTAACTATGGCTACACCTTC.

The J gene is TRBJ2-7, the V gene TRBV4-2; 14 bases fit TRBD2. The germline gives CDR1 LGHNA, CDR2 YNFKEQ. The length of the CDR3 is 17 residues. The V gene end was trimmed by 1 base and the J gene end by 1 base; junction bases not matched to a gene: 3. CDR3 sequence (DNA): TGTGCCAGCAGCCAAGGTGGGACTAGCGGGAGTTCCTACGAGCAGTACTTC. This gives the protein CASSQGGTSGSSYEQYF.

This chain connects TRBV4-3 to TRBJ2-4, with no clear D. The germline CDR1 and CDR2 sequences are LGHNA and YSLEER. This CDR3 has 15 residues. The germline V and J ends were trimmed by 0 bases and 1 base, with 7 bases remaining between them. Here the CDR3 reads CASSQDFLAKNIQYF. The CDR3 nucleotides read TGCGCCAGCAGCCAAGATTTCCTGGCCAAAAACATTCAGTACTTC.

This clone appeared a single time. The rearrangement links TRBV9 to TRBJ2-4, with 7 nucleotides matching TRBD1. Germline assignment: CDR1 SGDLS and CDR2 YYNGEE. The CDR3 has 16 amino acids. V lost 3 bases to trimming and J lost 6 bases; unmatched junction nucleotides: 12. CDR3 in amino acids: CASSGPPTGLLNIQYF. The CDR3 DNA reads TGTGCCAGCAGCGGGCCCCCGACAGGGCTCCTAAACATTCAGTACTTC.

The rearrangement uses TRBV30 and TRBJ2-2, with D perhaps TRBD1 (6 bases). This CDR3 has 12 residues. The V gene lost 4 bases and the J gene lost 4 bases, with 7 bases spanning the gap. CDR1 is GTSNPN, CDR2 SVGIG, per germline (reference sequence). The CDR3 region has the DNA TGTGCCTGGACCAGGGGCACCGGGGAGCTGTTTTTT. It encodes CAWTRGTGELFF.

The J gene is TRBJ2-4, the V gene TRBV18; 8 positions match TRBD2. The CDR3 runs 16 residues. Germline loops: CDR1 KGHSH, CDR2 LQKENI. V shed 6 bases, J shed 5 bases, and the junction held 12 bases outside the gene matches. CDR3 nucleotides: TGTGCCAGCTCCCCAGCAGGCGCCGGGGGGGAAAACATTCAGTACTTC. This encodes CASSPAGAGGENIQYF.